What follows are 28 T cell receptor beta chains derived from one specimen sequenced in a study of shared clonotypes between healthy human individuals. TCRdb's copy holds only in-frame clones and misses some; the assay was immunoSEQ multiplex PCR. The table records 2 million to 2.5 million clones, under 97% of them present only once. The sequencing sample was made of naive CD4+ T cells sorted from blood. Regarding subset: CD45RA+ positively selected. The source is a man in his late teens or twenties in good health.

This chain joins TRBV9 and TRBJ1-1; D is perhaps TRBD1 (5 bases). The germline V gene encodes CDR1 SGDLS and CDR2 YYNGEE. Trimming stripped 3 bases from V and 6 bases from J, with 18 bases between. This CDR3 has 15 amino acids. The DNA for the CDR3 is TGTGCCAGCAGCGGACTGGGACGGGGAGAGGCTGAAGCTTTCTTT. Translated, it gives CASSGLGRGEAEAFF.

The J gene is TRBJ2-7, the V gene TRBV7-2; a possible D gene is TRBD2 (6 bases). The CDR3 length is 15 residues. The V gene lost 5 bases and the J gene lost 2 bases, with 16 bases spanning the gap. Germline V gene sequence: CDR1 SGHTA, CDR2 FQGNSA. The chain's CDR3 is CASSIQTGVTYEQYF. The CDR3, as DNA: TGTGCCAGCAGCATCCAGACGGGAGTGACCTACGAGCAGTACTTC.

The chain combines TRBV2 with TRBJ2-7; TRBD1 agrees at 8 bases. V lost 7 bases, J lost 1 base, and 6 bases stayed unmatched. The CDR3 is 14 amino acids. Germline values: CDR1 SNHLY, CDR2 FYNNEI. In nucleotides, the CDR3 is TGTGCCAGCACCCCGGACAGGGCGTCCTACGAGCAGTACTTC. Its translation is CASTPDRASYEQYF. Full variable domain (remainder filled in from reference TRBV2 and TRBJ2-7): EPEVTQTPSHQVTQMGQEVILRCVPISNHLYFYWYRQILGQKVEFLVSFYNNEISEKSEIFDDQFSVERPDGSNFTLKIRSTKLEDSAMYFCASTPDRASYEQYFGPGTRLTVT.

The chain has TRBV25-1 and TRBJ2-2; D gene unclear. Between the trimmed V and J ends, which lost 5 bases and 1 base, there was a span of 8 bases. CDR1 and CDR2 from the germline V gene are MGHDK and SYGVNS. CDR3 length: 14 amino acids. The CDR3 DNA reads as TGTGCCAGCAGTAGGCAGGTGAACACCGGGGAGCTGTTTTTT. Translated: CASSRQVNTGELFF.

The chain is built from TRBV25-1 and TRBJ1-4, with 7 bases identical to TRBD1. V was clipped by 4 bases and J by 8 bases; unmatched bases: 7. CDR3 size: 14 residues. Germline CDR1 is MGHDK and CDR2 is SYGVNS. The CDR3 DNA is TGTGCCAGCAGTGCAGGGGGACTAGGGGAAAAACTGTTTTTT. Its translation is CASSAGGLGEKLFF. Variable domain in full (rest from reference TRBV25-1 and TRBJ1-4): EADIYQTPRYLVIGTGKKITLECSQTMGHDKMYWYQQDPGMELHLIHYSYGVNSTEKGDLSSESTVSRIRTEHFPLTLESARPSHTSQYLCASSAGGLGEKLFFGSGTQLSVL.

This clone has only a few counts. The chain uses TRBV6-1 and TRBJ1-5, with 8 bases fitting TRBD1. Germline V CDR1 and CDR2: MNHNS, SASEGT. V lost 6 bases, J lost 7 bases, and 8 bases stayed unmatched. This CDR3 contains 14 residues. DNA of the CDR3: TGTGCCAGCAGCGTGGGGCCAGGGGGCCAGCCCCAGCATTTT. Residues: CASSVGPGGQPQHF.

The V gene is TRBV9, the J gene TRBJ2-7, with 9 nucleotides matching TRBD2. Germline CDR1 is SGDLS and CDR2 is YYNGEE. V lost 4 bases to trimming and J lost 4 bases; unmatched junction nucleotides: 6. There are 14 residues in the CDR3. The CDR3 here is CASSPRLAVYEQYF. The CDR3 DNA reads as TGTGCCAGCAGCCCTCGACTAGCGGTATACGAGCAGTACTTC.

V and J are TRBV28 and TRBJ1-3, with no clear D. The CDR3 extends over 13 amino acids. Germline loops: CDR1 MDHEN, CDR2 SYDVKM. With 9 bases removed from V and 2 bases from J, the gap between germline ends came to 11 bases. CDR3 bases: TGTGCCAGTGAGAGGGATCCTGGAAACACCATATATTTT. This sequence encodes CASERDPGNTIYF.

V and J are TRBV5-8 and TRBJ2-3; D remains unclear. V lost 4 bases and J lost 2, with 20 bases in between. The germline gives CDR1 SGHTS, CDR2 YDEGEE. The CDR3 runs 17 residues. CDR3 loop: CASSPDFLAPYTDTQYF. The CDR3 DNA sequence: TGTGCCAGCAGCCCGGATTTTCTGGCACCCTACACAGATACGCAGTATTTT.

This rearrangement joins TRBV7-9 to TRBJ2-5, with D possibly TRBD1 on 6 matching bases. The J call may not be correct, given that the DNA end is closer to TRBJ2-7. Germline CDR1 and CDR2: SEHNR and FQNEAQ (reference sequence). This CDR3 is 16 amino acids long. CDR3 amino acids: CASSLEGPRGLYEQYF. CDR3 nucleotides: TGTGCCAGCAGCTTAGAAGGCCCCAGGGGTCTCTACGAGCAGTACTTC.

The chain carries TRBV29-1 and TRBJ2-7, with D maybe TRBD1 (5 bases). The CDR3 covers 13 residues. Looked up from germline, CDR1 is SQVTM and CDR2 is ANQGSEA. V was cut by 4 bases and J by 2 bases, with 12 bases left in between. As DNA, the CDR3 is TGCAGCGTTGGGACATTATTAACCTACGAGCAGTACTTC. Translating gives CSVGTLLTYEQYF.

For the CDR3, the DNA is TGTGCCAGCAGCCCACTAGCGGGGGGGCCGCGGGCGAACACCGGGGAGCTGTTTTTT. This codes for CASSPLAGGPRANTGELFF. This chain links TRBV5-4 with TRBJ2-2, with 13 bases that match TRBD2. CDR1 and CDR2 (germline): SGHNT, YYREEE (reference sequence). V dropped 4 bases and J dropped 0; count of bases not matched to a gene: 9. There are 19 residues in the CDR3.

The chain employs TRBV2 and TRBJ1-5; D uncertain. Germline V gene sequence: CDR1 SNHLY, CDR2 FYNNEI. V dropped 1 base and J dropped 0 bases, with 7 bases sitting between them. The CDR3 spans 15 residues. CDR3 in amino acids: CASSEDVLSNQPQHF. The CDR3 nucleotides read TGTGCCAGCAGTGAAGACGTACTTAGCAATCAGCCCCAGCATTTT. The complete variable domain, with remaining parts taken from reference TRBV2 and TRBJ1-5, reads EPEVTQTPSHQVTQMGQEVILRCVPISNHLYFYWYRQILGQKVEFLVSFYNNEISEKSEIFDDQFSVERPDGSNFTLKIRSTKLEDSAMYFCASSEDVLSNQPQHFGDGTRLSIL.

This clone was recorded once. This chain connects TRBV5-5 to TRBJ2-7, with D hard to call. The CDR3 spans 14 residues. Germline CDR1 and CDR2: SGHKS and YYEKEE (reference sequence). The V and J ends lost 4 bases and 6 bases respectively, with 17 bases between them. The CDR3 region has the DNA TGTGCCAGCAGCATCTCGCCGGGCCTAGGCGAGCAGTACTTC. Protein: CASSISPGLGEQYF. Drawing the rest from reference TRBV5-5 and TRBJ2-7, the complete variable domain is DAGVTQSPTHLIKTRGQQVTLRCSPISGHKSVSWYQQVLGQGPQFIFQYYEKEERGRGNFPDRFSARQFPNYSSELNVNALLLGDSALYLCASSISPGLGEQYFGPGTRLTVT.

The chain couples TRBV4-2 to TRBJ2-3; D is ambiguous. CDR3 size: 17 residues. CDR1 and CDR2 (germline): LGHNA, YNFKEQ. V lost 1 base to trimming and J lost 8 bases, with 22 bases between them. The DNA of the CDR3 is TGTGCCAGCAGCCAAGTGTGGCATCCCCGCGAGTTAGGTACGCAGTATTTT. Protein: CASSQVWHPRELGTQYF.

The J gene is TRBJ2-7, the V gene TRBV11-2, with 7 bases fitting TRBD1. CDR3 length: 14 residues. V gave up 4 bases and J gave up 3 bases; unmatched junction bases: 6. The germline CDR1 and CDR2 sequences are SGHAT and FQNNGV. The CDR3 region is CASSSSGQNYEQYF. For the CDR3, the DNA is TGTGCCAGCAGCTCCTCGGGACAGAACTACGAGCAGTACTTC.

The rearrangement joins TRBV7-6 to TRBJ2-7; TRBD1 aligns across 9 bases. Trimming cost V 6 bases and J 3 bases; bases outside gene matches: 15. Germline values: CDR1 SGHVS, CDR2 FNYEAQ. The CDR3 has 17 amino acids. The CDR3: CASSYGNRGRNIYEQYF. In DNA form, the CDR3 reads TGTGCCAGCAGTTATGGGAACAGGGGGCGAAACATCTACGAGCAGTACTTC.

Turning to this clone: Other DNA sequences in the sample encode the same CDR3. CDR3 nucleotide sequence: TGTGCCAGCAGTGAAGGCGGGAGAGGAGATACGCAGTATTTT. Translating gives CASSEGGRGDTQYF. The chain joins TRBV6-1 to TRBJ2-3; 7 positions match TRBD2. The germline gives CDR1 MNHNS, CDR2 SASEGT. V lost 1 base to trimming and J lost 5 bases; unmatched junction nucleotides: 3. This CDR3 is 14 amino acids long.

The chain is built from TRBV18 and TRBJ2-2; D gene uncertain. Germline values: CDR1 KGHSH, CDR2 LQKENI. V was cut by 5 bases and J by 0 bases, with 13 bases left in between. This CDR3 is 16 amino acids long. The CDR3 reads CASSTNAVTNTGELFF. In nucleotides, the CDR3 is TGTGCCAGCTCAACAAACGCGGTGACGAACACCGGGGAGCTGTTTTTT.

The chain recombines TRBV5-1 with TRBJ2-7; 9 bases are a match to TRBD2. The ends lost 1 base at V and 9 bases at J; junction bases unmatched: 11. Germline V gene sequence: CDR1 SGHRS, CDR2 YFSETQ. The CDR3 extends over 15 amino acids. In nucleotides, the CDR3 is TGCGCCAGCAGCTTGATAAGCGGGGGGCGCTCCTCGCAGTACTTC. Amino acid sequence: CASSLISGGRSSQYF. Drawing the rest from reference TRBV5-1 and TRBJ2-7, the complete variable domain is KAGVTQTPRYLIKTRGQQVTLSCSPISGHRSVSWYQQTPGQGLQFLFEYFSETQRNKGNFPGRFSGRQFSNSRSEMNVSTLELGDSALYLCASSLISGGRSSQYFGPGTRLTVT.

The chain combines TRBV6-6 with TRBJ2-3, with D possibly TRBD2 on 6 matching bases. Germline V CDR1 and CDR2: MNHNY, SVGAGI (reference sequence). CDR3 size: 15 residues. The V gene lost 2 bases and the J gene lost 4 bases, with 13 bases spanning the gap. CDR3: CASSYAARGADTQYF. The CDR3 coding sequence is TGTGCCAGCAGTTACGCGGCGCGCGGGGCAGATACGCAGTATTTT.

V is TRBV7-9 and J is TRBJ2-7, with 7 bases identical to TRBD1. This CDR3 is built from 14 residues. V lost 4 bases and J lost 3; bases outside the gene matches: 6. CDR1 and CDR2 from the germline V gene are SEHNR and FQNEAQ (reference sequence). CDR3 bases: TGTGCCAGCAGCTCGACAGGGCCGGACTACGAGCAGTACTTC. Protein: CASSSTGPDYEQYF.

The chain recombines TRBV6-1 with TRBJ2-5; D unresolved. The length of the CDR3 is 13 residues. CDR1 MNHNS and CDR2 SASEGT come from the germline V gene. Trimming left V 10 bases short and J 4 bases short, with 16 bases between. The CDR3 loop reads CATPPDPSETQYF. The CDR3, as DNA: TGTGCCACCCCCCCGGACCCTTCAGAGACCCAGTACTTC.

DNA of the CDR3: TGTGCCAGCAGCGCACGAGGCGACGGGAAGGGCACCGGGGAGCTGTTTTTT. Translation gives CASSARGDGKGTGELFF. The J gene is TRBJ2-2, the V gene TRBV7-8; maybe TRBD2 (5 bases). The germline gives CDR1 SGHVS, CDR2 FQNEAQ. The V gene lost 5 bases and the J gene lost 4 bases, with 20 bases spanning the gap. The CDR3 is made up of 17 amino acids.

With regard to this clone: Germline and junction disagree at one end, which may indicate a read error. The chain is built from TRBV7-7 and TRBJ2-5; D is perhaps TRBD2 (6 bases). Germline-derived CDR1 and CDR2 are SSHAT and FNYEAQ (reference sequence). This CDR3 spans 15 amino acids. CDR3 sequence reads: CASSPVGGIQETQYF. Written as DNA, the CDR3 is TGTGCTAGCAGCCCCGTCGGAGGGATCCAAGAGACCCAGTACTTC.

This chain links TRBV6-1 with TRBJ2-2; D is perhaps TRBD2 (5 bases). This CDR3 has 12 amino acids. The V end was cut by 4 bases, the J end by 7 bases, with 7 bases between. Germline V gives CDR1 MNHNS, CDR2 SASEGT. Here the CDR3 reads CASSVGVGELFF. The CDR3 nucleotides read TGTGCCAGCAGTGTGGGAGTCGGGGAGCTGTTTTTT.

V usage is TRBV29-1 and J usage is TRBJ1-2; D is perhaps TRBD1 (5 bases). Germline V lookup: CDR1 SQVTM, CDR2 ANQGSEA. V shed 5 bases and J shed 8 bases, with 18 bases lying between them. This CDR3 contains 13 residues. CDR3 protein: CSVSPRLRDGYTF. The CDR3 nucleotides are TGCAGCGTTTCTCCTAGACTACGGGACGGCTACACCTTC.

The rearrangement joins TRBV28 to TRBJ1-3, with 8 bases aligning to TRBD1. This CDR3 has 15 amino acids. CDR1 MDHEN and CDR2 SYDVKM come from the germline V gene. V was pared by 4 bases and J by 6 bases, with 8 bases of the junction left unmatched. CDR3: CASSSEGTGQNTIYF. CDR3 in DNA: TGTGCCAGCAGTTCCGAGGGGACAGGACAAAACACCATATATTTT.